This T cell receptor (beta chain) was identified in a study of T cell responses to AZD1222 COVID-19 vaccine. Whole-study findings and limits: Most donors were white British, females outnumbered males, and clonal diversity was possibly underestimated. The breadth and depth of Spike-specific TCRs increased once two AZD1222 doses had been given. Seropositive status at baseline applied to only a handful of AZD1222 recipients.

In germline, CDR1 is GTSNPN, CDR2 SVGIG (reference sequence). Trimming pared 3 bases from V and 0 bases from J, leaving 14 bases between. The CDR3 is 15 residues long. This clone was seen once. Its antigen is currently unknown. Libraries were prepared by immunoSEQ multiplex PCR; TCRdb keeps only in-frame clonotypes and omits some of them. The sample has 70,000 to 90,000 clones; under 95% are singletons. The chain recombines TRBV30 with TRBJ1-2; no definite D call. The clonotype originates from an adult in good health. The input for sequencing was peripheral blood, taken on day 0 of AZD1222 vaccination. The CDR3 DNA sequence: TGTGCCTGGAGGTCTCGCCATGCGACTAACTATGGCTACACCTTC. This codes for CAWRSRHATNYGYTF.